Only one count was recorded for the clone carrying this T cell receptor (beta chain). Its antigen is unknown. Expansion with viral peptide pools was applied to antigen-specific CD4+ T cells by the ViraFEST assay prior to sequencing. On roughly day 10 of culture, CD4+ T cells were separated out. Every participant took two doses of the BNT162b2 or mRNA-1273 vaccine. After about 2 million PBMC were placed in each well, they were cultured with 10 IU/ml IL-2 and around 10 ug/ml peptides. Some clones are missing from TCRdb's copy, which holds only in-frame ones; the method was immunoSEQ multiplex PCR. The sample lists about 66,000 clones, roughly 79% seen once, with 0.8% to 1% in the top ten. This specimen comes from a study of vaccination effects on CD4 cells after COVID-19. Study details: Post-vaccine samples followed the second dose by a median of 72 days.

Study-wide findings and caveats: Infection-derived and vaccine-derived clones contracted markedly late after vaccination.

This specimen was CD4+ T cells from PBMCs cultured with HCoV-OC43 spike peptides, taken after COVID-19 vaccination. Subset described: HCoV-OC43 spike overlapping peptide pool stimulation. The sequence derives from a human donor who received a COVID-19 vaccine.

For the CDR3, the DNA is TGCAGCGTTGAGGAGGGGGTTCCCTATGGCTACACCTTC. It is translated as CSVEEGVPYGYTF. The rearrangement joins TRBV29-1 to TRBJ1-2; perhaps TRBD1 as D (6 bases). The V and J ends lost 3 bases and 4 bases respectively, with 12 bases between them. Per germline, CDR1 SQVTM and CDR2 ANQGSEA. The CDR3 loop spans 13 amino acids.